One and the same sample provided the 6 T cell receptor beta chains below, sequenced in a study of shared clonotypes between healthy human individuals. TCRdb's table, derived via immunoSEQ multiplex PCR, lists solely in-frame clones and lacks some. Among about 1.5 million clones listed, around 97% were seen once. Sequencing input: naive CD4+ T cells sorted from blood. This sample's subset: CD45RA+ positively selected. These receptors all come from a man younger than 40 in good health.

J is TRBJ2-2 and V is TRBV19; 7 bases match TRBD2. The CDR3 has 14 amino acids. Germline values: CDR1 LNHDA, CDR2 SQIVND (reference sequence). V gave up 7 bases and J gave up 3 bases; unmatched junction bases: 5. The DNA of the CDR3 is TGTGCCAGTACCCAAAGCGGGGACACCGGGGAGCTGTTTTTT. Translating gives CASTQSGDTGELFF.

V gene TRBV30 combines with J gene TRBJ2-1; D gene ambiguous. Trimming took 2 bases from V and 9 from J, leaving 11 bases between them. The germline V gene encodes CDR1 GTSNPN and CDR2 SVGIG (reference sequence). CDR3 length: 12 amino acids. CDR3 loop: CAWSQQLGEQFF. The CDR3, as DNA: TGTGCCTGGAGTCAACAGCTGGGTGAGCAGTTCTTC. Full variable domain (missing parts from reference TRBV30 and TRBJ2-1): SQTIHQWPATLVQPVGSPLSLECTVEGTSNPNLYWYRQAAGRGLQLLFYSVGIGQISSEVPQNLSASRPQDRQFILSSKKLLLSDSGFYLCAWSQQLGEQFFGPGTRLTVL.

The V gene is TRBV7-2, the J gene TRBJ2-1; D possibly corresponds to TRBD2 (5 bases). Germline V gene sequence: CDR1 SGHTA, CDR2 FQGNSA. V was clipped by 4 bases and J by 8 bases, with 15 bases between them. The CDR3 covers 14 residues. CDR3 sequence reads: CASSSGYLTDEQFF. DNA of the CDR3: TGTGCCAGCAGCTCGGGATACCTGACCGATGAGCAGTTCTTC.

The CDR3 DNA reads as TGTGCCAGTAGAGGCCTCGGCAGGGACTCCGGGGAGCTGTTTTTT. Its protein is CASRGLGRDSGELFF. The chain employs TRBV19 and TRBJ2-2, with D possibly TRBD2 on 6 matching bases. Per the germline V gene, CDR1 is LNHDA and CDR2 is SQIVND (reference sequence). This CDR3 comprises 15 residues. V shed 6 bases and J shed 6 bases, with 17 bases lying between them.

J is TRBJ2-5 and V is TRBV2; 8 bases match TRBD1. The ends lost 4 bases at V and 11 bases at J; junction bases unmatched: 12. Looked up from germline, CDR1 is SNHLY and CDR2 is FYNNEI. The CDR3 covers 14 residues. CDR3 loop: CASSVLQGVGSQYF. The CDR3 DNA follows: TGTGCCAGCAGTGTCTTACAGGGGGTTGGTTCTCAGTACTTC.

The V gene is TRBV5-6, the J gene TRBJ2-5; unclear D gene. The length of the CDR3 is 12 residues. V was trimmed by 0 bases and J by 6 bases, leaving 6 bases between them. Germline V gene sequence: CDR1 SGHDT, CDR2 YYEEEE. CDR3 loop: CASSLVGQTQYF. CDR3 bases: TGTGCCAGCAGCTTGGTGGGTCAGACCCAGTACTTC.